Sequencing of this T cell receptor beta chain was carried out in a study of CD8+ T cells in alopecia areata. Whole-study results and caveats: Relative to normal scalp, lesional scalp, especially alopecia totalis/universalis, showed higher clonality.

RNA was isolated and reverse transcribed to cDNA, the sequencing template. TCRdb keeps only in-frame clones here, not all; method: immunoSEQ multiplex PCR. Of some 220,000 clones in the sample, around three fifths were seen once. The CDR3 is made up of 15 amino acids. Trimming cost V 6 bases and J 1 base, with 16 bases left between them. The germline V gene has CDR1 SGHTA and CDR2 FQGNSA. This clone was seen ten or more times. What it binds is not known. As for treatment: oral pan-JAK inhibitor, 5-10 mg twice daily. This sequence originates from a human donor with alopecia areata. The chain recombines TRBV7-2 with TRBJ2-7, with D perhaps given as TRBD1 or TRBD2 (5 bases each). Sample: CD4+ T cells sorted from blood, taken at week 4, from a patient treated with tofacitinib. The CDR3 nucleotides read TGTGCCAGCAGACAGTCCGGGACGGGTTCCTACGAGCAGTACTTC. Residues: CASRQSGTGSYEQYF.